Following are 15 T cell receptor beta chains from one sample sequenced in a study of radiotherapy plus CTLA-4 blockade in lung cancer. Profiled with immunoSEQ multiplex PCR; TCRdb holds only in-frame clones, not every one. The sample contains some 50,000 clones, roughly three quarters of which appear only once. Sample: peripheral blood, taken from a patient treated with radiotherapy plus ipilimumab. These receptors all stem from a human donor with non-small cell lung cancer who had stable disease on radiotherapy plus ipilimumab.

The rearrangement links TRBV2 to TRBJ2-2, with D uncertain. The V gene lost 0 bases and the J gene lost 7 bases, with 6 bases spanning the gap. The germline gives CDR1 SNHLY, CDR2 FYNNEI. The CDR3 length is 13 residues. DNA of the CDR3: TGTGCCAGCAGTGAAGCTTGGGTCGGGGAGCTGTTTTTT. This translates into CASSEAWVGELFF. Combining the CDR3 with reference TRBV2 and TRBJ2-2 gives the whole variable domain EPEVTQTPSHQVTQMGQEVILRCVPISNHLYFYWYRQILGQKVEFLVSFYNNEISEKSEIFDDQFSVERPDGSNFTLKIRSTKLEDSAMYFCASSEAWVGELFFGEGSRLTVL.

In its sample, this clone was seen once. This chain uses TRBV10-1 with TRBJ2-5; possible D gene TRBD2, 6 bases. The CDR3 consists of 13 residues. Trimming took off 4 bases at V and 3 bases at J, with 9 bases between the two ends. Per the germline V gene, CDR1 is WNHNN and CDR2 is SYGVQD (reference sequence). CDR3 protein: CASSGPSEETQYF. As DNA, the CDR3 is TGCGCCAGCAGTGGGCCTAGCGAAGAGACCCAGTACTTC.

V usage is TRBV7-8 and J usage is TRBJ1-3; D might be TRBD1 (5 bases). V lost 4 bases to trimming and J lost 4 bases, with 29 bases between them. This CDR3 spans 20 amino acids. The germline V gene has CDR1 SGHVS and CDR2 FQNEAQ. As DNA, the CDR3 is TGTGCCAGCAGCTGGACTAGGGACCGCGGGCTTAGAGGTATGGGAAACACCATATATTTT. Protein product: CASSWTRDRGLRGMGNTIYF.

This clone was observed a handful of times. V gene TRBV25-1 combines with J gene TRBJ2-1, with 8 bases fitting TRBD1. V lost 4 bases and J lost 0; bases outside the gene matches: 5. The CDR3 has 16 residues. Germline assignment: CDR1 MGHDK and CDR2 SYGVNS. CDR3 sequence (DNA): TGTGCCAGCAGTGGCTCCGGGACAGGCTCCTACAATGAGCAGTTCTTC. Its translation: CASSGSGTGSYNEQFF.

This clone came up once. In nucleotides, the CDR3 is TGTGCCAGCAGCTTGGGCAGGAGCAACCAAGAGACCCAGTACTTC. Encoded protein: CASSLGRSNQETQYF. This chain uses TRBV13 with TRBJ2-5, with D hard to call. CDR1 is PRHDT, CDR2 FYEKMQ, per germline (reference sequence). The CDR3 is 15 amino acids. Trimming pared 3 bases from V and 0 bases from J, leaving 11 bases between.

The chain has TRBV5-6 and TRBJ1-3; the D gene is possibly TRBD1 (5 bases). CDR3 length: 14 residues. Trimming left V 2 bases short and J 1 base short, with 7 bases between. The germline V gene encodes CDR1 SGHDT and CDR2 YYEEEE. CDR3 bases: TGTGCCAGCAGCTTAGGGGAATCTGGAAACACCATATATTTT. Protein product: CASSLGESGNTIYF.

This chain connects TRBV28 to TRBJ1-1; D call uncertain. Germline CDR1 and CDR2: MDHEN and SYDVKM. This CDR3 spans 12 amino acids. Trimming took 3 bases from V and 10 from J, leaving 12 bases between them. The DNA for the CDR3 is TGTGCCAGCAGTTTGCCGTCAATGGGAGCTTTCTTT. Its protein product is CASSLPSMGAFF.

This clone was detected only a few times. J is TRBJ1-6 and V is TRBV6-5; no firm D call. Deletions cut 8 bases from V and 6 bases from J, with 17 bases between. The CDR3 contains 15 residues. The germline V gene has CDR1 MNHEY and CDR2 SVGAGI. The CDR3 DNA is TGTGCCAGCCAGTCAGAGGCGACAATTAATTCACCCCTCCACTTT. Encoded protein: CASQSEATINSPLHF.

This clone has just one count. CDR3 amino acids: CASSLSGGAAYGYTF. The CDR3 DNA reads TGTGCCAGCAGCTTGAGTGGGGGCGCGGCCTATGGCTACACCTTC. The chain has TRBV5-6 and TRBJ1-2, with D maybe TRBD1 (6 bases). Germline assignment: CDR1 SGHDT and CDR2 YYEEEE. This CDR3 spans 15 amino acids. V was shortened by 1 base and J by 4 bases, with 14 bases between the two germline ends.

The CDR3 coding sequence is TGCGCCAGCAGTGAGAGGACAGGCTATGGCTACACCTTC. It encodes CASSERTGYGYTF. The chain combines TRBV10-1 with TRBJ1-2; 7 nucleotides match TRBD1. J was trimmed by 4 bases and V by 2 bases; bases with no gene match: 1. In germline, CDR1 is WNHNN, CDR2 SYGVQD (reference sequence). This CDR3 comprises 13 residues.

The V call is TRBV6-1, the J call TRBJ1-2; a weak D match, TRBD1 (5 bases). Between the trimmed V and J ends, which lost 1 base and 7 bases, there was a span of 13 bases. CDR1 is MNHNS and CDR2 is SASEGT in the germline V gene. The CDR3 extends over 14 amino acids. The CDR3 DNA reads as TGTGCCAGCAGTGAAGGGGCAGGGTCGATTGGCTACACCTTC. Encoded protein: CASSEGAGSIGYTF.

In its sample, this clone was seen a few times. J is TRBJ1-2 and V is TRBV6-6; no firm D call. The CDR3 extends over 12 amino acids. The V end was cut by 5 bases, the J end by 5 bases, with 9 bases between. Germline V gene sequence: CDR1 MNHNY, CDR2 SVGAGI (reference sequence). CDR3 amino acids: CASSNDGYGYTF. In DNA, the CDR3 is TGTGCCAGCAGTAACGACGGTTATGGCTACACCTTC.

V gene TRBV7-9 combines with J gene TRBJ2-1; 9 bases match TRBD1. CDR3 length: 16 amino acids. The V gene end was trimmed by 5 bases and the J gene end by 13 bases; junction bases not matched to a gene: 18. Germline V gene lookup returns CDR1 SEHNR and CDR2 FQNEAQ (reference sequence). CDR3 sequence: CASSHTGTGLQRPQFF. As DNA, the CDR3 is TGTGCCAGCAGCCACACCGGGACAGGGCTACAGAGGCCTCAGTTCTTC. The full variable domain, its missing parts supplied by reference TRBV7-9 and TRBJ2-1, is DTGVSQNPRHKITKRGQNVTFRCDPISEHNRLYWYRQTLGQGPEFLTYFQNEAQLEKSRLLSDRFSAERPKGSFSTLEIQRTEQGDSAMYLCASSHTGTGLQRPQFFGPGTRLTVL.

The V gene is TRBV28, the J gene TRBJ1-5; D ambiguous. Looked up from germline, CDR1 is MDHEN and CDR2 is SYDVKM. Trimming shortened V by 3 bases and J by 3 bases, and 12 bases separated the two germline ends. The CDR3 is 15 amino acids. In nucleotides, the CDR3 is TGTGCCAGCAGTTTTGTCTACAGCCCCAATCAGCCCCAGCATTTT. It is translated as CASSFVYSPNQPQHF.

CDR3 sequence: CASSYGGTGGNEKLFF. CDR3 sequence (DNA): TGTGCCAGCAGTTACGGCGGGACAGGGGGGAATGAAAAACTGTTTTTT. This chain links TRBV6-5 with TRBJ1-4; 11 nucleotides align to TRBD1. Germline lookup yields CDR1 MNHEY and CDR2 SVGAGI. There are 16 residues in the CDR3. V lost 2 bases to trimming and J lost 5 bases; unmatched junction nucleotides: 4.